The 20 T cell receptor beta chains below were found in one sample sequenced in a study of T cell responses to AZD1222 COVID-19 vaccine. The assay was immunoSEQ multiplex PCR, and TCRdb's table has in-frame clones only and misses some. The table records 140,000 or so clones, more than 75% of them present only once. Sequencing was performed on peripheral blood, taken 28 days after the second AZD1222 dose. These receptors were collected from an adult who received the AZD1222 COVID-19 vaccine.

This chain uses TRBV27 with TRBJ2-5; TRBD2 matches 10 bases. The CDR3 runs to 15 residues. V lost 4 bases, J lost 5 bases, and 7 bases stayed unmatched. The germline CDR1 and CDR2 sequences are MNHEY and SMNVEV (reference sequence). The CDR3 is CASSSERGGVETQYF. CDR3 nucleotide sequence: TGTGCCAGCAGTTCCGAGCGGGGGGGCGTTGAGACCCAGTACTTC.

This clone was detected only once. The chain carries TRBV5-6 and TRBJ1-2; 8 bases are shared with TRBD1. Looked up from germline, CDR1 is SGHDT and CDR2 is YYEEEE. The junction had 11 bases not matched to a gene; V was cut back by 6 bases and J by 7 bases. The CDR3 sequence is 14 residues long. CDR3 sequence reads: CASTPTGVVVGYTF. CDR3 in DNA: TGTGCCAGCACGCCGACAGGGGTGGTGGTTGGCTACACCTTC. The variable domain in full, with the rest retrieved from reference TRBV5-6 and TRBJ1-2, is DAGVTQSPTHLIKTRGQQVTLRCSPKSGHDTVSWYQQALGQGPQFIFQYYEEEERQRGNFPDRFSGHQFPNYSSELNVNALLLGDSALYLCASTPTGVVVGYTFGSGTRLTVV.

This clone was counted a single time. The rearrangement uses TRBV7-3 and TRBJ2-1; no clear D. The CDR3 extends over 14 amino acids. Germline assignment: CDR1 SGHTA and CDR2 FQGTGA. Trimming left V 5 bases short and J 6 bases short, with 14 bases between. The CDR3 loop is CASSPNTKLNEQFF. DNA for the CDR3: TGTGCCAGCAGCCCAAATACTAAGCTCAATGAGCAGTTCTTC.

The chain uses TRBV12-2 and TRBJ2-7; the DNA was not compared with TRBD2, the D call given in the table. TRBV12-2 constitutes a pseudogene. There are 14 residues in the CDR3. This chain's CDR3 is CASRLPYPATEQYF. The CDR3 DNA is TGTGCAAGTCGCTTACCGTACCCTGCTACGGAGCAGTACTTC.

The chain has TRBV5-4 and TRBJ1-1, with D perhaps TRBD1 (6 bases). Trimming removed 3 bases from V and 1 base from J, with 7 bases in between. The CDR3 totals 13 residues. From germline, CDR1 is SGHNT and CDR2 YYREEE (reference sequence). The CDR3 region has the DNA TGTGCCAGCAGCTCAGGGGAGAACACTGAAGCTTTCTTT. It codes for CASSSGENTEAFF. Variable domain in full (rest from reference TRBV5-4 and TRBJ1-1): ETGVTQSPTHLIKTRGQQVTLRCSSQSGHNTVSWYQQALGQGPQFIFQYYREEENGRGNFPPRFSGLQFPNYSSELNVNALELDDSALYLCASSSGENTEAFFGQGTRLTVV.

This chain links TRBV5-1 with TRBJ1-3; no reliable D call. Looked up from germline, CDR1 is SGHRS and CDR2 is YFSETQ. Trimming pared 4 bases from V and 0 bases from J, leaving 14 bases between. The CDR3 consists of 16 residues. CDR3 protein: CASSLSGGYSGNTIYF. The CDR3 DNA reads TGCGCCAGCAGCCTTTCGGGCGGCTACTCTGGAAACACCATATATTTT.

In this sample, this clone turned up a few times. This rearrangement joins TRBV27 to TRBJ2-7; D gene ambiguous. The germline CDR1 and CDR2 sequences are MNHEY and SMNVEV (reference sequence). V gave up 3 bases and J gave up 2 bases, with 8 bases separating them. There are 13 residues in the CDR3. This CDR3 reads CASSLSGPYEQYF. CDR3 nucleotides: TGTGCCAGCAGTTTGAGTGGCCCCTACGAGCAGTACTTC.

Turning to this clone: One junction end does not reproduce the germline sequence, and a read error may be involved. Written as DNA, the CDR3 is TGTGCCAGCAGTTTTGACAGGGATGTCACATCCACTAACGAAAAACTGTTTTTT. It specifies CASSFDRDVTSTNEKLFF. This rearrangement joins TRBV27 to TRBJ1-4, with TRBD1 matching over 7 bases. CDR3 length: 18 amino acids. CDR1 and CDR2 (germline): MNHEY, SMNVEV (reference sequence).

V gene TRBV29-1 combines with J gene TRBJ1-2; the D is unclear. Germline assignment: CDR1 SQVTM and CDR2 ANQGSEA. Trimming left V 5 bases short and J 2 bases short, with 18 bases between. The CDR3 is 15 residues long. The CDR3 region has the DNA TGCAGCGTTCCGAAGCCACCGGGAAACAACTATGGCTACACCTTC. It specifies CSVPKPPGNNYGYTF.

The V gene is TRBV11-2, the J gene TRBJ1-2, with TRBD1 as a possible D gene (6 bases). Germline CDR1 reads SGHAT; CDR2 reads FQNNGV. The CDR3 is made up of 15 amino acids. The V end lost 1 base, the J end lost 2 bases, and 11 bases lay between the germline ends. The CDR3 sequence is CASSLGSQGNYGYTF. In DNA form, the CDR3 reads TGTGCCAGCAGCTTAGGTAGCCAGGGGAACTATGGCTACACCTTC. Together with reference TRBV11-2 and TRBJ1-2, the CDR3 gives the full variable domain: EAGVAQSPRYKIIEKRQSVAFWCNPISGHATLYWYQQILGQGPKLLIQFQNNGVVDDSQLPKDRFSAERLKGVDSTLKIQPAKLEDSAVYLCASSLGSQGNYGYTFGSGTRLTVV.

The CDR3 region has the DNA TGTGCCAGCAGACCCGTAGGCTCCACCTCTGGAAACACCATATATTTT. Translation gives CASRPVGSTSGNTIYF. V is TRBV21-1 and J is TRBJ1-3. TRBV21-1 is annotated as a pseudogene. The CDR3 runs to 16 residues.

This clone appeared a single time. V usage is TRBV7-9 and J usage is TRBJ1-5; D remains unclear. The CDR3 spans 12 residues. The V end lost 4 bases, the J end lost 6 bases, and 7 bases lay between the germline ends. The germline CDR1 and CDR2 sequences are SEHNR and FQNEAQ (reference sequence). The CDR3 loop reads CASSSTTQPQHF. CDR3 DNA sequence: TGTGCCAGCAGCTCCACAACTCAGCCCCAGCATTTT.

This clone came up once. The CDR3 loop reads CAISGLTTDTQYF. CDR3 DNA sequence: TGTGCCATCAGTGGACTTACCACAGATACGCAGTATTTT. The chain has TRBV10-3 and TRBJ2-3; D call uncertain. Trimming stripped 4 bases from V and 2 bases from J, with 7 bases between. This CDR3 has 13 residues. CDR1 is ENHRY, CDR2 SYGVKD, per germline.

This rearrangement joins TRBV18 to TRBJ1-1; TRBD1 is a possible D gene (6 bases). The CDR3 length is 13 residues. Germline V gene data show CDR1 as KGHSH and CDR2 as LQKENI. The germline V and J ends were trimmed by 3 bases and 3 bases, with 8 bases remaining between them. CDR3 nucleotides: TGTGCCAGCTCACCGACAGGAGACACTGAAGCTTTCTTT. It yields the protein CASSPTGDTEAFF.

J is TRBJ1-1 and V is TRBV10-3, with 9 bases identical to TRBD1. The trim removed 5 bases at V and 4 bases at J, leaving 11 bases unmatched. The CDR3 contains 16 residues. Germline CDR1 ENHRY, CDR2 SYGVKD. Here the CDR3 DNA reads TGTGCCATCAGTCCCGGGACAGGGATTTCGGTCACTGAAGCTTTCTTT. Protein product: CAISPGTGISVTEAFF.

V gene TRBV4-2 combines with J gene TRBJ1-3, with TRBD1 matching over 7 bases. The CDR3 consists of 16 residues. Germline V gene data show CDR1 as LGHNA and CDR2 as YNFKEQ. With V trimmed by 2 bases and J by 5 bases, 9 bases remained unmatched. The CDR3 DNA follows: TGTGCCAGCAGCCAACAGGGGGGGTCTTCTAGAAACACCATATATTTT. Encoded protein: CASSQQGGSSRNTIYF.

The V and J genes are TRBV6-2 or TRBV6-3 and TRBJ1-5; possibly TRBD1 for D (5 bases). Germline CDR1 reads MNHEY; CDR2 reads SVGEGT. Trimming pared 3 bases from V and 4 bases from J, leaving 13 bases between. The CDR3 runs 15 residues. In DNA form, the CDR3 reads TGTGCCAGCAGTTATGAGGGGCTGAGGAATCAGCCCCAGCATTTT. Encoded protein: CASSYEGLRNQPQHF.

In this sample, this clone turned up once. The CDR3 coding sequence is TGTGCCAGCAGCTTATTACGGGGTGTCCCCAATGAGCAGTTCTTC. This gives the protein CASSLLRGVPNEQFF. This sequence joins TRBV7-3 and TRBJ2-1; TRBD2 might be the D (5 bases). Trimming removed 2 bases from V and 6 bases from J, with 14 bases in between. The CDR3 is made up of 15 amino acids. Germline V gives CDR1 SGHTA, CDR2 FQGTGA. Combining the CDR3 with reference TRBV7-3 and TRBJ2-1 gives the whole variable domain GAGVSQTPSNKVTEKGKYVELRCDPISGHTALYWYRQSLGQGPEFLIYFQGTGAADDSGLPNDRFFAVRPEGSVSTLKIQRTERGDSAVYLCASSLLRGVPNEQFFGPGTRLTVL.

The sample holds one count of this clone. The chain couples TRBV6-2 or TRBV6-3 to TRBJ2-1; no clear D gene. CDR1 MNHEY and CDR2 SVGEGT come from the germline V gene. This CDR3 is built from 14 residues. Trimming shortened V by 0 bases and J by 8 bases, and 11 bases separated the two germline ends. In DNA form, the CDR3 reads TGTGCCAGCAGTTACTCCGGTCGTTTCGATGAGCAGTTCTTC. Protein product: CASSYSGRFDEQFF.

V gene TRBV28 combines with J gene TRBJ2-7; 14 bases agree with TRBD2. The CDR3 totals 14 residues. Germline trimming cut 8 bases from V and 7 bases from J; bases unmatched to any gene: 7. In germline, CDR1 is MDHEN, CDR2 SYDVKM. DNA for the CDR3: TGTGCCAGCGGCGGACTAGCGGGAGGTGGAGAGCAGTACTTC. Residues: CASGGLAGGGEQYF.